A selection of T cell receptor beta chains follows, all from one sample in a study of CXCR3-negative and CXCR3-positive naive CD8 T cells. TCRdb derives one entry per CDR3 protein from the 5' RACE reads, leaving out DNA. Its table lists 40,000 to 45,000 distinct CDR3 sequences. Sequenced: naive CXCR3- CD8+ T cells from blood. These receptors all come from a human donor in good health. Some clones in this sample may be carry-over from other donors' samples. The CDR3 runs from the conserved cysteine through the conserved F or W. Fields, in order: V gene, J gene, CDR3 protein.

>TRBV7-9|TRBJ2-7
CASSPNIYEQYF
>TRBV7-2|TRBJ1-1
CASSTGQGGTEAFF
>TRBV29-1|TRBJ2-7
CSVEDGGSGGIYEQYF
>TRBV7-9|TRBJ1-1
CASSFRTANTEAFF
>TRBV12-3/TRBV12-4|TRBJ2-3
CASSAVAGGTDTQYF
>TRBV7-9|TRBJ2-3
CASRSRPPGQGSDTQYF
>TRBV7-9|TRBJ1-2
CASSRIYGYTF
>TRBV29-1|TRBJ2-7
CSVEADGSYEQYF
>TRBV29-1|TRBJ1-5
CSVWIDNQPQHF
>TRBV7-2|TRBJ2-3
CASSLWGTRVGGTDTQYF
>TRBV5-6|TRBJ2-7
CASSWDRSEQYF
>TRBV7-3|TRBJ2-3
CASSLTALAGGMNTQYF
>TRBV29-1|TRBJ2-7
CSVDFGTDEQYF
>TRBV29-1|TRBJ2-1
CSVEGYDEQFF
>TRBV4-1|TRBJ2-7
CASSQVWSDSYEQYF
>TRBV15|TRBJ2-3
CATSGTSSGGPRPQYF
>TRBV7-2|TRBJ2-4
CASSFGAEYINIQYF
>TRBV9|TRBJ1-2
CASSGQGIYGYTF
>TRBV28|TRBJ2-7
CASSSQGLIDEQYF
>TRBV4-2|TRBJ1-1
CASSQESWGTEAFF
>TRBV7-3|TRBJ1-2
CASSLLAGANYGYTF
>TRBV9|TRBJ2-3
CASSALGQDTQYF
>TRBV7-3|TRBJ2-1
CASSLTTPGTGYSEQFF
>TRBV18|TRBJ1-4
CASSRVRDSFATNEKLFF
>TRBV7-6|TRBJ1-1
CASSLAPEREAFF
>TRBV27|TRBJ2-7
CASRGTADEQYF
>TRBV28|TRBJ1-1
CASSRGRGEAFF
>TRBV2|TRBJ2-1
CASSEAPGYNEQFF
>TRBV27|TRBJ2-1
CASSRSSDNEQFF
>TRBV29-1|TRBJ1-2
CSVLTDRDEGYTF
>TRBV4-2|TRBJ2-5
CASSQASGDQETQYF
>TRBV25-1|TRBJ2-1
CASRDRAYNEQFF
>TRBV29-1|TRBJ2-1
CSSAGTGKVYNEQFF
>TRBV11-3|TRBJ2-3
CASSLETPDTQYF
>TRBV5-1|TRBJ2-3
CASSFGLASTDTQYF
>TRBV5-5|TRBJ1-2
CASSWDSANYGYTF
>TRBV29-1|TRBJ2-3
CSVEDLAGITDTQYF
>TRBV9|TRBJ1-5
CASSVGGNSNQPQHF
>TRBV20-1|TRBJ2-1
CSARDRGAFSYNEQFF
>TRBV21-1|TRBJ2-7
CASSRDPVGGISYEQYF
>TRBV7-6|TRBJ2-7
CASSSGTTQGEQYF
>TRBV21-1|TRBJ1-2
CASIRTGRRNYGYTF
>TRBV3-1|TRBJ2-1
CASSLGPNSGEPSSYNEQFF
>TRBV14|TRBJ2-3
CASSRLPVATDTQYF
>TRBV25-1|TRBJ1-2
CASSEQGPGYGYTF
>TRBV4-1|TRBJ2-1
CASSQGSGGYHEQFF
>TRBV6-5|TRBJ1-4
CASSSTNVINEKLFF
>TRBV29-1|TRBJ2-7
CSVGTGEVDEQYF